The source of this TCR beta chain is a study of T-cell memory formation after mild COVID-19. Study context: TCR clusters largely stayed donor specific. The study's findings and limits: The study found contracting CD4+ clones mainly in CM and EM and contracting CD8+ clones in EMRA. Pre-infection memory contained some responding clones, which suggested that cross-reactive memory had joined.

It was 5'RACE with constant-segment primers that produced the TCR alpha and TCR beta cDNA libraries, which carried sample barcodes and UMIs. TCRdb fed the 5' RACE reads into MiXCR, producing one record per CDR3 protein. The table shows 400,000 or so distinct CDR3 sequences, with 20% to 25% occurring only once. This CDR3 has 16 residues. From germline, CDR1 is MNHEY and CDR2 SVGAGI. V gave up 6 bases and J gave up 0 bases, with 15 bases separating them. This clonotype was counted only a few times. The antigen is undetermined. Material: PBMCs or a T cell subset sorted from them (not recorded which). The gene calls are TRBV6-5 and TRBJ2-1, with D perhaps being TRBD1 or TRBD2 (5 bases each). The sequence was collected from an adult woman who had mild COVID-19 (a few samples of this study predate the infection). Cell type and time point are not known. The DNA of the CDR3 is TGTGCCAGCAGCCTCCCGGGACGTAGCTCCTACAATGAGCAGTTCTTC. Translating gives CASSLPGRSSYNEQFF.